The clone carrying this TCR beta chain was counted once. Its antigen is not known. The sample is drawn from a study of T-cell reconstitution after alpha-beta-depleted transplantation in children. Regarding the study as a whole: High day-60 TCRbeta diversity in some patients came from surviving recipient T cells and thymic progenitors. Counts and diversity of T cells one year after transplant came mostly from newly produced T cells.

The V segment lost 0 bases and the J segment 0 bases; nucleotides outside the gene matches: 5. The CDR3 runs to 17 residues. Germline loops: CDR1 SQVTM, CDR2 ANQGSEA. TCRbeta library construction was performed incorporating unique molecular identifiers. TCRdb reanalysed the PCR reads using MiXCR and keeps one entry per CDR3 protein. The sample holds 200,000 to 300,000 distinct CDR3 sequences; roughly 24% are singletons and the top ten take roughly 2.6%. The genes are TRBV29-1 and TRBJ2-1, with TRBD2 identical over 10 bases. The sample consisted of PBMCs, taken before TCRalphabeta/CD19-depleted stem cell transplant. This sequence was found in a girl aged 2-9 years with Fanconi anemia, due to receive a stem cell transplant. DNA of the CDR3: TGCAGCGTTGAAGATACTAGCGGGACCTTCTCCTACAATGAGCAGTTCTTC. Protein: CSVEDTSGTFSYNEQFF.